This TCR beta chain comes out of a study of blood T cell repertoires in COVID-19. Study-wide context: From T cells, B-cell-depleted T cells, or PBMCs came the material, which was cDNA or gDNA.

Germline CDR1 and CDR2: KGHDR and SFDVKD. Trimming cost V 6 bases and J 5 bases; bases outside gene matches: 6. This CDR3 has 14 residues. In the study's own analysis: Amplification with reference gene primers provided the estimates of nucleated cell counts. Here immunoSEQ multiplex PCR was the method, and the copy in TCRdb shows in-frame clones only, minus some. V, J and clone size reflect that table, while D and trimming were determined from the DNA. The table includes 370,000 or so clones, 87% detected once. The receptor's source is a young man who had recovered from COVID-19. The chain couples TRBV24-1 to TRBJ2-3; 8 nucleotides line up with TRBD2. What was sequenced was PBMCs or T cells enriched from blood (not recorded which). CDR3 sequence reads: CATSLGGAGDTQYF. Written as DNA, the CDR3 is TGTGCCACCAGTCTCGGGGGGGCCGGAGATACGCAGTATTTT.